What follows are 18 T cell receptor beta chains derived from one specimen sequenced in a study of blood T cell repertoires in COVID-19. Clones were read by immunoSEQ multiplex PCR, and TCRdb kept only the in-frame ones, dropping some. The sample includes around 120,000 clones, around 88% of them seen just once. The sample taken for sequencing was PBMCs or T cells enriched from blood (not recorded which). The receptors originated from a woman aged 45-65 years who had recovered from COVID-19.

This chain connects TRBV2 to TRBJ2-1; the match to TRBD1 covers 9 bases. Germline CDR1 reads SNHLY; CDR2 reads FYNNEI. CDR3 length: 15 residues. The junction had 5 bases not matched to a gene; V was cut back by 6 bases and J by 2 bases. In nucleotides, the CDR3 is TGTGCCAGCAGGGAACAGGGGGCGACCTACAATGAGCAGTTCTTC. Its translation is CASREQGATYNEQFF.

This clone appeared a single time. The rearrangement links TRBV19 to TRBJ1-2; 9 bases fit TRBD1. Trimming at V came to 9 bases and at J to 8 bases, leaving 7 bases not matched to a gene. The CDR3 extends over 12 amino acids. Germline CDR1 reads LNHDA; CDR2 reads SQIVND (reference sequence). CDR3 in amino acids: CASAGTGKGYTF. The DNA for the CDR3 is TGTGCCAGCGCCGGGACAGGGAAAGGCTACACCTTC.

This chain uses TRBV9 with TRBJ2-7; TRBD1 matches at 8 bases. J gave up 0 bases and V 3 bases, and 2 bases lay outside the gene matches. There are 14 residues in the CDR3. Germline loops: CDR1 SGDLS, CDR2 YYNGEE. The CDR3 spells CASSGQGSSYEQYF. The CDR3 coding sequence is TGTGCCAGCAGCGGACAGGGGTCCTCCTACGAGCAGTACTTC.

The chain links TRBV4-3 to TRBJ2-7, with 12 positions matching TRBD2. The V segment lost 0 bases and the J segment 3 bases; nucleotides outside the gene matches: 9. From germline, CDR1 is LGHNA and CDR2 YSLEER. The length of the CDR3 is 18 residues. In DNA form, the CDR3 reads TGCGCCAGCAGCCAAGATTGGGCTAGCGGGGGGGCGGGCTACGAGCAGTACTTC. Its protein product is CASSQDWASGGAGYEQYF.

The chain joins TRBV24-1 to TRBJ2-7; tentatively, D is TRBD2 (7 bases). The germline V and J ends were trimmed by 7 bases and 2 bases, with 17 bases remaining between them. The CDR3 loop spans 15 amino acids. Germline V gene lookup returns CDR1 KGHDR and CDR2 SFDVKD. Here the CDR3 reads CATSPGGTETYEQYF. CDR3 bases: TGTGCCACCAGCCCGGGGGGCACCGAAACCTACGAGCAGTACTTC.

The chain employs TRBV9 and TRBJ1-3; TRBD1 aligns across 8 bases. Losses at the gene ends were 0 bases for V and 0 bases for J; bases not matched to a gene: 2. The CDR3 is made up of 16 amino acids. CDR1 SGDLS and CDR2 YYNGEE come from the germline V gene. The CDR3 protein is CASSVGQGASGNTIYF. CDR3 sequence (DNA): TGTGCCAGCAGCGTAGGGCAGGGGGCCTCTGGAAACACCATATATTTT.

For the CDR3, the DNA is TGTGCCAGCAGTTATACGACAGGTTCCTACGAGCAGTACTTC. Protein: CASSYTTGSYEQYF. The genes are TRBV27 and TRBJ2-7, with a weak D call TRBD1 (6 bases). Germline V CDR1 and CDR2: MNHEY, SMNVEV (reference sequence). The CDR3 loop spans 14 amino acids. Trimming cost V 4 bases and J 1 base, with 11 bases left between them.

This sequence joins TRBV19 and TRBJ1-2, with 8 bases matching TRBD1. CDR3 length: 15 residues. The ends lost 4 bases at V and 4 bases at J; junction bases unmatched: 8. The germline V gene encodes CDR1 LNHDA and CDR2 SQIVND (reference sequence). The CDR3 is CASSTESGQVYGYTF. CDR3 nucleotides: TGTGCCAGTAGTACTGAATCGGGACAGGTCTATGGCTACACCTTC.

In DNA form, the CDR3 reads TGTGCCAGCAGCCCAACCGGGACTAGCGGGGGCAAGACCCAGTACTTC. Translating gives CASSPTGTSGGKTQYF. V usage is TRBV9 and J usage is TRBJ2-5, with TRBD2 matching 14 bases. The germline V gene has CDR1 SGDLS and CDR2 YYNGEE. This CDR3 has 16 amino acids. Losses at the gene ends were 4 bases for V and 6 bases for J; bases not matched to a gene: 8.

The V call is TRBV12-3 or TRBV12-4, the J call TRBJ1-4; D uncertain. V was cut by 3 bases and J by 0 bases, with 2 bases left in between. CDR3 length equals 13 residues. CDR3 protein: CASSFTTNEKLFF. The CDR3 nucleotides are TGTGCCAGCAGTTTTACAACTAATGAAAAACTGTTTTTT.

J is TRBJ2-7 and V is TRBV11-2; weak D call: TRBD1 (6 bases). The CDR3 runs 13 residues. Germline V lookup: CDR1 SGHAT, CDR2 FQNNGV. Trimming cost V 2 bases and J 7 bases, with 12 bases left between them. The DNA for the CDR3 is TGTGCCAGCAGCTTATCCAGGGGCGGGGAGCAGTACTTC. It yields the protein CASSLSRGGEQYF.

The V and J genes are TRBV9 and TRBJ2-1, with 9 bases identical to TRBD2. V trimming: 4 bases; J trimming: 0 bases; junction bases outside the gene matches: 8. Germline V gene sequence: CDR1 SGDLS, CDR2 YYNGEE. The CDR3 runs to 17 residues. The CDR3 nucleotides read TGTGCCAGCAGCCCACCCCTAGCGGGGAGCTCCTACAATGAGCAGTTCTTC. Its protein is CASSPPLAGSSYNEQFF. The full variable domain, its missing parts supplied by reference TRBV9 and TRBJ2-1, is DSGVTQTPKHLITATGQRVTLRCSPRSGDLSVYWYQQSLDQGLQFLIQYYNGEERAKGNILERFSAQQFPDLHSELNLSSLELGDSALYFCASSPPLAGSSYNEQFFGPGTRLTVL.

The chain couples TRBV5-1 to TRBJ1-2; no reliable D call. V was trimmed by 0 bases and J by 8 bases, leaving 11 bases between them. The CDR3 extends over 13 amino acids. Germline V gene sequence: CDR1 SGHRS, CDR2 YFSETQ. CDR3 sequence: CASSLGALWGYTF. Written as DNA, the CDR3 is TGCGCCAGCAGCTTGGGAGCCCTATGGGGCTACACCTTC.

V usage is TRBV11-2 and J usage is TRBJ2-5; unclear D gene. The ends were cut back, 5 bases at V and 1 base at J, with 5 bases in the middle. This CDR3 has 12 residues. Germline assignment: CDR1 SGHAT and CDR2 FQNNGV. The CDR3 DNA follows: TGTGCCAGCAGCGATAGCCAAGAGACCCAGTACTTC. Translation gives CASSDSQETQYF.

The chain has TRBV19 and TRBJ2-7; 7 nucleotides align to TRBD1. J gave up 5 bases and V 2 bases, and 3 bases lay outside the gene matches. The CDR3 consists of 13 residues. Per germline, CDR1 LNHDA and CDR2 SQIVND (reference sequence). CDR3 nucleotides: TGTGCCAGTAGTATAACAGGGGTGCACGAGCAGTACTTC. Translation: CASSITGVHEQYF.

This clone was found once. The gene calls are TRBV29-1 and TRBJ2-3; D remains unclear. This CDR3 spans 14 amino acids. CDR1 SQVTM and CDR2 ANQGSEA come from the germline V gene. Trimming cost V 3 bases and J 0 bases, with 10 bases left between them. This CDR3 is CSVEGRPSTDTQYF. The CDR3 nucleotides are TGCAGCGTTGAGGGCAGACCTAGCACAGATACGCAGTATTTT.

This chain links TRBV5-8 with TRBJ2-7; 7 nucleotides align to TRBD2. The V segment lost 0 bases and the J segment 3 bases; nucleotides outside the gene matches: 12. Germline values: CDR1 SGHTS, CDR2 YDEGEE. The length of the CDR3 is 17 residues. CDR3 nucleotides: TGTGCCAGCAGCTTGGTCCTTGTGGGGGGGATGGACTACGAGCAGTACTTC. It is translated as CASSLVLVGGMDYEQYF.

This chain connects TRBV5-1 to TRBJ1-2; perhaps TRBD1 as D (6 bases). V lost 6 bases to trimming and J lost 3 bases, with 18 bases between them. Germline assignment: CDR1 SGHRS and CDR2 YFSETQ. This CDR3 is built from 15 residues. This CDR3 reads CASTRIPGADYGYTF. In DNA form, the CDR3 reads TGCGCCAGCACCCGAATTCCAGGGGCTGACTATGGCTACACCTTC. The variable domain in full, with the rest retrieved from reference TRBV5-1 and TRBJ1-2, is KAGVTQTPRYLIKTRGQQVTLSCSPISGHRSVSWYQQTPGQGLQFLFEYFSETQRNKGNFPGRFSGRQFSNSRSEMNVSTLELGDSALYLCASTRIPGADYGYTFGSGTRLTVV.